This T cell receptor (beta chain) derives from a study of blood T cell repertoires in COVID-19. Germline CDR1 is MNHEY and CDR2 is SVGAGI. The CDR3 is 16 amino acids. Trimming cost V 4 bases and J 6 bases, with 19 bases left between them. Here immunoSEQ multiplex PCR was the method, and the copy in TCRdb shows in-frame clones only, minus some. The sample includes 85,000 to 130,000 clones, 60% to 85% of them seen just once. The TCR comes from an elderly man with COVID-19, enrolled during active disease. Source material: peripheral blood. The chain has TRBV6-5 and TRBJ2-1; D perhaps matches TRBD2 (6 bases). The CDR3 sequence: CASSSRPGRLSNEQFF. The CDR3 coding sequence is TGTGCCAGCAGTTCCCGCCCGGGGAGGTTGAGCAATGAGCAGTTCTTC.